This TCR beta chain was observed in a study (dated by TCRdb to between 2015 and 2016). The CDR3 runs 18 residues from the cysteine to the phenylalanine. Only the CDR3 portion is preserved as DNA: 54 bases, with reading frame beginning at the first base. V has 0 bases trimmed and J has 4 bases trimmed; junction bases matching no gene number 8. CDR1 and CDR2 (LNHNV, YYDKDF) derive from the germline V gene (reference sequence). This clonotype has at least ten counts. Its cognate antigen has yet to be identified. No base-level quality is on record; no much larger clone is a single base apart. The method behind the library was RT-PCR. The data were produced on an Illumina MiSeq. The raw public data were reprocessed by TCRdb itself: fastp quality trimming at Q25, MiXCR clonotype calling, in-frame beta chains only. Rows with one shared CDR3 protein collapse into an entry with the most common genes and DNA. Within this sample are hundreds of thousands of distinct CDR3 sequences, with 12% to 15% of them counted one time only. The ten largest make up around 3.3% of the sample.

The sequence joins TRBV15 to TRBJ1-4; 10 central nucleotides agree with TRBD1. Source material: memory CD4+ T cells from blood. This TCR was recovered from a female donor in good health, serving as a healthy control. The bases are TGTGCCACCAGCAGAGATGACAGGGGGCTAAGGGGTAATGAAAAACTGTTTTTT. It translates as CATSRDDRGLRGNEKLFF.